The clone carrying this TCR beta chain was counted a few times. Its antigen is unknown. Germline CDR1 reads KGHDR; CDR2 reads SFDVKD. The ends were cut back, 2 bases at V and 12 bases at J, with 12 bases in the middle. The CDR3 consists of 12 residues. Libraries were prepared by immunoSEQ multiplex PCR; TCRdb keeps only in-frame clonotypes and omits some of them. This sample has some 110,000 clones, with around 89% found just once. This sample is drawn from a study of T cell responses to AZD1222 COVID-19 vaccine. Findings of the study overall: Increased Spike-specific TCR breadth and depth were observed after two AZD1222 doses.

The chain combines TRBV24-1 with TRBJ2-5; no reliable D call. The sequences come from peripheral blood, collected 28 days after the second AZD1222 dose. The clonotype comes from an adult who received the AZD1222 COVID-19 vaccine. Written as DNA, the CDR3 is TGTGCCACCAGTGATTATGACAATCTTGAGTACTTC. Its translation is CATSDYDNLEYF.